This entry concerns a single T cell receptor beta chain. V trimming: 4 bases; J trimming: 5 bases; junction bases outside the gene matches: 5. Germline values: CDR1 SGDLS, CDR2 YYNGEE. The CDR3 sequence is 14 residues long. Original handling: It was from reference gene primer amplification that nucleated cell counts were estimated. TCRdb's copy holds only in-frame clones and misses some; the assay was immunoSEQ multiplex PCR. The V and J calls and clone size come from that table; D and trimming were worked out from the DNA. The sample shows 25,000 to 35,000 clones, roughly 80% of them seen only once. This sample stems from a study of blood T cell repertoires in COVID-19. Study at large: Samples came from the United States, Italy and Spain, spanning acute and convalescent COVID-19. In each case, the material was cDNA or gDNA derived from T cells, B-cell-depleted T cells, or PBMCs.

The V and J genes are TRBV9 and TRBJ2-1, with 8 bases aligning to TRBD1. The sequenced sample consisted of peripheral blood. The receptor comes from a woman aged 55 to 70 with acute or convalescent COVID-19. The CDR3 DNA follows: TGTGCCAGCAGCTCGGGACAGGTAAACAATGAGCAGTTCTTC. Translating gives CASSSGQVNNEQFF.